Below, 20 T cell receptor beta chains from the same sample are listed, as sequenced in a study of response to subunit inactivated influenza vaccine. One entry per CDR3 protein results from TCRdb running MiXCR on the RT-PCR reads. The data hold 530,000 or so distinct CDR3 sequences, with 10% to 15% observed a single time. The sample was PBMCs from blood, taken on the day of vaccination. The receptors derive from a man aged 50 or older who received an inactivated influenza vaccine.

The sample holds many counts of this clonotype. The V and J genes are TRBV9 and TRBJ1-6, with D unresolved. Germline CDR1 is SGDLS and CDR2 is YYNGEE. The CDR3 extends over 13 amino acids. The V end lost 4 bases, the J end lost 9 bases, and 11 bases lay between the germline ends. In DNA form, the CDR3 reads TGTGCCAGCAGCCTCCGTCGGAGTTCACCCCTCCACTTT. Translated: CASSLRRSSPLHF.

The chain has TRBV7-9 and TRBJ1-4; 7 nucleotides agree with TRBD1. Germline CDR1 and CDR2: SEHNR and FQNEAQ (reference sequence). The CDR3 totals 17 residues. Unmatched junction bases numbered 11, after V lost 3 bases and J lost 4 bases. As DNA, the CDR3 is TGTGCCAGCAGCTTTTTATCACAGGGGTTCATTAATGAAAAACTGTTTTTT. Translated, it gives CASSFLSQGFINEKLFF.

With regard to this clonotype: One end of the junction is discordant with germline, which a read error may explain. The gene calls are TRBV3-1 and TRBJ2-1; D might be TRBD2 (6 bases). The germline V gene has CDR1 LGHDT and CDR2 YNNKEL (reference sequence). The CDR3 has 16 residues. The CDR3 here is CASSQEAGGIYNERFF. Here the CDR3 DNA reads TGTGCCAGCAGCCAAGAGGCTGGCGGGATCTACAATGAGCGGTTCTTC.

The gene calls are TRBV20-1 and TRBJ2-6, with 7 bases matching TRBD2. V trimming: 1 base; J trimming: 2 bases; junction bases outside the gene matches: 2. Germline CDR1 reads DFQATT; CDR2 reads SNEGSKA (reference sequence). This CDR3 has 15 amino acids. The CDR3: CSARVGTTGANVLTF. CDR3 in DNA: TGCAGTGCTAGAGTGGGGACTACTGGGGCCAACGTCCTGACTTTC.

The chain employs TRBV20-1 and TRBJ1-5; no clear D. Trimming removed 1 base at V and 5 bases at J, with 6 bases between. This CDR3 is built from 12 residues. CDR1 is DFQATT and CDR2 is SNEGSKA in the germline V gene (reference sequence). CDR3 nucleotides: TGCAGTGCTAGAGCCGTTGATCAGCCCCAGCATTTT. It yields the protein CSARAVDQPQHF.

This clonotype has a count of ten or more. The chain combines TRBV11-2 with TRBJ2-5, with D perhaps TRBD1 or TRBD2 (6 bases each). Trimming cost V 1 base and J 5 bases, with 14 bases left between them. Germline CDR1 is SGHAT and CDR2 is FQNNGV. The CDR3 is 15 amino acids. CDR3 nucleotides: TGTGCCAGCAGCTTAGTAGGGGGGAGCCCGGAGACCCAGTACTTC. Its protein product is CASSLVGGSPETQYF.

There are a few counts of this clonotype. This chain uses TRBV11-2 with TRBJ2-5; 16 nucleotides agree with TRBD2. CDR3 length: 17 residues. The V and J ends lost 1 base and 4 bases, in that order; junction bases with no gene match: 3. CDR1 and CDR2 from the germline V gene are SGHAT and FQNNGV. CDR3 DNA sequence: TGTGCCAGCAGCTTAGTGGGGACTAGCGGGAGGGGAGAGACCCAGTACTTC. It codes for CASSLVGTSGRGETQYF. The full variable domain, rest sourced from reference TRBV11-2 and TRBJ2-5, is EAGVAQSPRYKIIEKRQSVAFWCNPISGHATLYWYQQILGQGPKLLIQFQNNGVVDDSQLPKDRFSAERLKGVDSTLKIQPAKLEDSAVYLCASSLVGTSGRGETQYFGPGTRLLVL.

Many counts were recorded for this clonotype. The CDR3 is CASSIGVADTQYF. The CDR3 DNA follows: TGTGCCAGCAGCATCGGGGTAGCGGATACGCAGTATTTT. J is TRBJ2-3 and V is TRBV7-2, with D possibly being TRBD2 (5 bases). Trimming took off 5 bases at V and 6 bases at J, with 12 bases between the two ends. Germline CDR1 and CDR2: SGHTA and FQGNSA. The length of the CDR3 is 13 residues. Full variable domain (missing parts from reference TRBV7-2 and TRBJ2-3): GAGVSQSPSNKVTEKGKDVELRCDPISGHTALYWYRQSLGQGLEFLIYFQGNSAPDKSGLPSDRFSAERTGGSVSTLTIQRTQQEDSAVYLCASSIGVADTQYFGPGTRLTVL.

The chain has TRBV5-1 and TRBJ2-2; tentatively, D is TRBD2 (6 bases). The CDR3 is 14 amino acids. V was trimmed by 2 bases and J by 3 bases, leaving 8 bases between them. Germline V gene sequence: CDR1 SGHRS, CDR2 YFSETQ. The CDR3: CASSFSSDTGELFF. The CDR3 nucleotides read TGCGCCAGCAGCTTTTCTAGCGACACCGGGGAGCTGTTTTTT. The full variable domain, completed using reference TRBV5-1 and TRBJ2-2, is KAGVTQTPRYLIKTRGQQVTLSCSPISGHRSVSWYQQTPGQGLQFLFEYFSETQRNKGNFPGRFSGRQFSNSRSEMNVSTLELGDSALYLCASSFSSDTGELFFGEGSRLTVL.

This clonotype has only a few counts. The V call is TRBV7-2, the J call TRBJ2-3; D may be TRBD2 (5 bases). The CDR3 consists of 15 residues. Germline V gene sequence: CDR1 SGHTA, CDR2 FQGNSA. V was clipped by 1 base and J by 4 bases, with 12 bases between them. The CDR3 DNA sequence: TGTGCCAGCAGCTTAGGCGGGTATCATGCAGATACGCAGTATTTT. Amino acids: CASSLGGYHADTQYF.

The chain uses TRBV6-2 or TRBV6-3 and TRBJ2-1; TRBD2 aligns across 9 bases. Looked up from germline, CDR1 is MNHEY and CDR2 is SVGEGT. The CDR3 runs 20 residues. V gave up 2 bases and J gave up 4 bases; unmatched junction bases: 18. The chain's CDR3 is CASSYVQGLAGQGIYNEQFF. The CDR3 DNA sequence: TGTGCCAGCAGTTACGTGCAGGGTCTAGCGGGACAAGGGATTTACAATGAGCAGTTCTTC.

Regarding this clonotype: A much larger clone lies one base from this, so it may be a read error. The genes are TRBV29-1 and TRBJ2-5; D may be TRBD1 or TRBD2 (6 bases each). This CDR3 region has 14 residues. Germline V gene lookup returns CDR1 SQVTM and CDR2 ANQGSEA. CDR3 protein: CGGKPGHIQETQYF. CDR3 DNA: TGCGGCGGGAAGCCGGGACACATCCAAGAGACCCAGTACTTC.

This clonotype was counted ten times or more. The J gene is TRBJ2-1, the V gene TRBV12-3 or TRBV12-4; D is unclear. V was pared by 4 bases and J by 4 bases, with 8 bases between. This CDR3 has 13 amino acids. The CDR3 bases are TGTGCCAGCAGTTCCCTTTTATACAATGAGCAGTTCTTC. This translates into CASSSLLYNEQFF.

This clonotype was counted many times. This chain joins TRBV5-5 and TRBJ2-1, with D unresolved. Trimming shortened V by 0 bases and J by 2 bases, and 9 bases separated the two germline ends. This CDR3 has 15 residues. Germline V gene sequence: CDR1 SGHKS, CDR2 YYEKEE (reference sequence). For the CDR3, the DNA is TGTGCCAGCAGCTTGGCCCCAGAACCCTACAATGAGCAGTTCTTC. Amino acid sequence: CASSLAPEPYNEQFF.

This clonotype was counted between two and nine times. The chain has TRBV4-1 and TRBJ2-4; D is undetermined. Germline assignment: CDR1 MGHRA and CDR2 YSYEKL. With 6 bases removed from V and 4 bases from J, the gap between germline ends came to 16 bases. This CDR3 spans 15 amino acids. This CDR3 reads CASRPVTSSKNIQYF. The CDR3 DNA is TGCGCCAGCAGACCGGTGACATCCTCTAAAAACATTCAGTACTTC.

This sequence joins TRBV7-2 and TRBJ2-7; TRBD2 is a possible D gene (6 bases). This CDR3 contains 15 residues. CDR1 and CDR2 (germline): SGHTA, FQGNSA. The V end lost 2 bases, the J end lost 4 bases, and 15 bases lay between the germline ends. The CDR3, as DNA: TGTGCCAGCAGCTTAAGACGCGGCGGGGATTACGAGCAGTACTTC. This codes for CASSLRRGGDYEQYF.

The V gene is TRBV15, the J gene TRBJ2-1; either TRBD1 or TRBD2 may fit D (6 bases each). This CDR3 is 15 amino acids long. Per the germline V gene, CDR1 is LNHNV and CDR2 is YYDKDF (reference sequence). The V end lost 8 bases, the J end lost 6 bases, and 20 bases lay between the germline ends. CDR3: CATAGRGPYSNEQFF. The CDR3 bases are TGTGCCACCGCTGGTCGGGGGCCCTACTCCAATGAGCAGTTCTTC.

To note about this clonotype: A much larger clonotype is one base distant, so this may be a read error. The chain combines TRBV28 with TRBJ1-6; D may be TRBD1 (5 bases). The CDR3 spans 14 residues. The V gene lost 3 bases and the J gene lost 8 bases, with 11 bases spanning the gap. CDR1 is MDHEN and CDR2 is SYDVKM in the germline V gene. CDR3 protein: CASSFGDGYSPLHF. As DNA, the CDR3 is TGTGCCAGCAGTTTTGGGGACGGTTATTCACCCCTCCACTTT. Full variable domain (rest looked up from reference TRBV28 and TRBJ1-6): DVKVTQSSRYLVKRTGEKVFLECVQDMDHENMFWYRQDPGLGLRLIYFSYDVKMKEKGDIPEGYSVSREKKERFSLILESASTNQTSMYLCASSFGDGYSPLHFGNGTRLTVT.

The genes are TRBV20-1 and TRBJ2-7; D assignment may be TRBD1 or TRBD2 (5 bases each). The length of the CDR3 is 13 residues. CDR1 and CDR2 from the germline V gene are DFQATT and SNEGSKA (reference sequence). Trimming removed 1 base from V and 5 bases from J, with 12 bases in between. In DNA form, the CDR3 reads TGCAGTGCTAGAGTGCCAGGGAGCCACGAGCAGTACTTC. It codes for CSARVPGSHEQYF.

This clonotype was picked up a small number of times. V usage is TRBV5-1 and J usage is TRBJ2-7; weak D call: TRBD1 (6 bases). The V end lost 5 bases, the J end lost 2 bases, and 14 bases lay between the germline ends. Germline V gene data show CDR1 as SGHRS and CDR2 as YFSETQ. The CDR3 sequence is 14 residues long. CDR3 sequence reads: CASRIIQGAYEQYF. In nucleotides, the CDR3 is TGCGCCAGCAGAATAATACAGGGAGCCTACGAGCAGTACTTC.